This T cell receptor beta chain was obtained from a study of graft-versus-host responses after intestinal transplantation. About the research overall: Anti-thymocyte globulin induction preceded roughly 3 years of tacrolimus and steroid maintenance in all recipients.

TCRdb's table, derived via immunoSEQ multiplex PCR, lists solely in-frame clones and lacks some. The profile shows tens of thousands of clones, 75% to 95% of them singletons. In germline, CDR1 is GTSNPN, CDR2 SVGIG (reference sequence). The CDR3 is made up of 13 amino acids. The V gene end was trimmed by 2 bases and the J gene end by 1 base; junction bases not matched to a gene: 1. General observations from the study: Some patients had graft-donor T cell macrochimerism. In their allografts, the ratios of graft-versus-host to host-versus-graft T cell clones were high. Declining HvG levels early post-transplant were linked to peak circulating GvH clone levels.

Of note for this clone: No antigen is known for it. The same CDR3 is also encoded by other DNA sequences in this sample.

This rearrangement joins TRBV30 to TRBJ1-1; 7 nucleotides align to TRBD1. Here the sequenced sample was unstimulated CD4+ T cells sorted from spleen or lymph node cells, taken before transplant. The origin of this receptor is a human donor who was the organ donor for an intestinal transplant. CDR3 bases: TGTGCCTGGAGTCGACAGGGGAACACTGAAGCTTTCTTT. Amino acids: CAWSRQGNTEAFF.